These T cell receptor beta chains were read from a single sample in a study of T-cell memory formation after mild COVID-19. In TCRdb, the 5' RACE reads were re-called with MiXCR into one record per CDR3 protein. The sample lists hundreds of thousands of distinct CDR3 sequences; about a fifth were seen once. Sequencing was carried out using PBMCs or a T cell subset sorted from them (not recorded which). The receptors were sampled from an adult woman who had mild COVID-19 (a few samples of this study predate the infection). Cell type and time point are not known. CDR3s include the opening cysteine and the closing phenylalanine or tryptophan. Fields, in order: clone size, CDR3 length, V gene, D gene, J gene, CDR3 protein, CDR3 DNA. The D gene is left open where the match is weak. A clone size is listed for some rows: how often the clone was seen (once, few, many), or a class if it is expanded.

>few|15|TRBV18|TRBD2|TRBJ2-1
CASSLLAGFYNEQFF
TGTGCCAGCTCACTACTAGCGGGCTTCTACAATGAGCAGTTCTTC
>many|14|TRBV7-2|NA|TRBJ2-5
CASSLTAGRETQYF
TGTGCCAGCAGCTTAACAGCGGGTCGAGAGACCCAGTACTTC
>few|12|TRBV5-6|NA|TRBJ2-1
CASSAIYNEQFF
TGTGCCAGCAGCGCCATTTACAATGAGCAGTTCTTC
>NA|11|TRBV29-1|NA|TRBJ2-7
CSAQTLYEQYF
TGCAGCGCCCAGACCCTCTACGAGCAGTACTTC
>few|15|TRBV12-3/TRBV12-4|NA|TRBJ2-7
CASTPPDRPSFVQYF
TGTGCCAGCACCCCCCCGGACCGACCTTCATTCGTGCAGTACTTC
>NA|14|TRBV6-5|NA|TRBJ1-1
CASSYSSRENEAFF
TGTGCCAGCAGTTACTCGAGCAGGGAGAACGAAGCTTTCTTT
>few|16|TRBV7-2|TRBD2|TRBJ2-1
CASSPHSGGFYNEQFF
TGTGCCAGCAGCCCCCATAGCGGGGGTTTCTACAATGAGCAGTTCTTC
>few|14|TRBV4-1|NA|TRBJ2-7
CASSQASQGWEQYF
TGCGCCAGCAGCCAAGCCTCACAGGGTTGGGAGCAGTACTTC
>NA|20|TRBV12-3/TRBV12-4|TRBD1|TRBJ1-4
CASSTSRGWDRGFANEKLFF
TGTGCCAGCAGTACCTCCCGCGGATGGGACAGGGGGTTTGCTAATGAAAAACTGTTTTTT
>NA|14|TRBV3-1|NA|TRBJ2-1
CASSQRGTYNEQFF
TGTGCCAGCAGCCAACGGGGAACCTACAATGAGCAGTTCTTC
>NA|17|TRBV24-1|NA|TRBJ2-3
CATSDLTPGPYTDTQYF
TGTGCCACCAGTGATCTTACACCGGGACCTTACACAGATACGCAGTATTTT
>NA|15|TRBV5-6|TRBD2|TRBJ2-1
CASSSGRAGYNEQFF
TGTGCCAGCAGCTCCGGGAGGGCCGGTTACAATGAGCAGTTCTTC
>few|16|TRBV7-3|NA|TRBJ1-1
CASSPSGSSMNTEAFF
TGTGCCAGCAGCCCCTCAGGGTCCTCTATGAACACTGAAGCTTTCTTT
>NA|17|TRBV7-8|TRBD1|TRBJ2-7
CASSPSEGGQGSYEQYF
TGTGCCAGCAGCCCGTCGGAAGGGGGACAGGGCTCCTACGAGCAGTACTTC
>few|14|TRBV9|TRBD2|TRBJ2-7
CASSVTSGTYEQYF
TGTGCCAGCAGCGTTACGAGCGGGACCTACGAGCAGTACTTC
>many|14|TRBV27|NA|TRBJ1-6
CASSSQGNNSPLHF
TGTGCCAGCAGCTCACAGGGTAATAATTCACCCCTCCACTTT
>NA|13|TRBV12-3/TRBV12-4|NA|TRBJ1-2
CASSSYRVDGYTF
TGTGCCAGCAGTTCATACAGGGTGGATGGCTACACCTTC